This T cell receptor (beta chain) came from a study of shared clonotypes between healthy human individuals. Each donor was a Caucasian adult residing in Nashville, Tennessee. Trimming removed 6 bases from V and 5 bases from J, with 16 bases in between. The CDR3 loop spans 15 amino acids. CDR1 is SNHLY, CDR2 FYNNEI, per germline. This clone showed up just a few times. Its cognate antigen is unknown. Study-wide points: Inspection by rarefaction showed sorted-subset sequencing to be incomplete despite large depth.

Produced via immunoSEQ multiplex PCR; TCRdb's table is partial and in-frame only. The sample includes some 1.1 million clones, approximately 80% seen only once; the top ten take about 0.89%. Material for sequencing was memory CD4+ T cells from PBMCs. The subset is: CD45RA-negative fraction. The clonotype was recovered from a man aged 18 to 30 in good health. Some clones in this sample may be carry-over from other donors' samples. This chain uses TRBV2 with TRBJ1-4; D is unclear. CDR3 sequence reads: CASRKGLYPNEKLFF. DNA of the CDR3: TGTGCCAGCAGGAAAGGACTCTACCCAAATGAAAAACTGTTTTTT.